This entry is about one T cell receptor beta chain. It lacks a known antigen. No much larger clonotype is one base removed from it; base qualities were not supplied. Participants in the prospective study were enrolled through a virtual design, were aged roughly 18 to 100 years, and lived in approximately 25 United States geographic areas. In the prospective study, cohorts were assigned on the basis of participant-reported clinical history obtained from a screening survey and a study questionnaire. Exposed participants had been in contact with someone with a PCR-confirmed or clinician-diagnosed COVID-19 case within 2 weeks of study entry. In the prospective study, whole blood, serum and a nasopharyngeal or oropharyngeal swab were collected from each participant by mobile phlebotomists. Prospective study participants could optionally give additional blood draws and questionnaires over an approximately two-month period. Blood samples from the prospective study were shipped frozen or at room temperature prior to DNA extraction.

The data are from a study of blood T cell repertoires in COVID-19 (dated by TCRdb to 2018 to 2020). In terms of the full investigation: The collaborator samples originated in the United States, Italy and Spain and spanned the acute and convalescent phases of COVID-19. The samples were drawn from two sources: the first 160 participants of the ongoing ImmuneRACE study, and 1,200 or so subjects contributed by 6 global collaborators. The repertoires were released in a freely available public database intended as a resource for research on the immune response to SARS-CoV-2. Where available, HLA class I and class II types were taken from metadata supplied by the sample provider and were not determined by assay-based typing. Sample metadata almost always included a de-identified subject ID, COVID-19 status, age in years and sex. The prospective study material was composed of cDNA or gDNA derived from T cells, B-cell-depleted T cells, or PBMCs. Subjects who had been exposed to COVID-19, were actively infected with it, or had recovered from it provided the deeply sampled blood TCRbeta repertoires that made up the dataset.

The immunoSEQ Assay, a bias-controlled multiplex PCR, was used to amplify TCRbeta CDR3 regions from genomic DNA. The authors' pipeline ran thus. The number of nucleated cells in each sample was estimated from the amplification of reference gene primers within the assay. To quantify the absolute abundance of each unique TCRbeta CDR3 rearrangement, sequence reads were collapsed and filtered. For each sample, productive Simpson clonality was calculated by taking the square root of Simpson's diversity index across productive rearrangements. Here the immuneACCESS table is served through TCRdb, limited to in-frame sequences with V and J called. Missing clones are a known gap in these copies; in checked studies unresolved V genes cover under half, and the rest lacks a known reason. V and J calls and clone size are copied from that table; D and trimming were computed from the DNA. The table for this sample lists 190,000 or so clones; approximately 86% of them were counted only once. The ten largest clones capture 4.5% to 5.5% of the sample.

Study-wide findings and limitations: The quantity of clinical and demographic metadata differed by source and by participant and was supplied without curation.

Sequencing was carried out using PBMCs or T cells enriched from blood (not recorded which). The clonotype comes from a woman aged 25-40 years who had been exposed to COVID-19.

The nucleotide sequence reads TGTGCCTGGGGGACCGGGGACAGTGGGGTTGAGCAGTACTTC. Its translation is CAWGTGDSGVEQYF. The receptor chain draws on TRBV30 and TRBJ2-7; 7 of the junction bases match TRBD1. V is cut back by 5 bases and J by 7 bases, with 14 bases in the junction unmatched. The germline V gene (reference sequence) specifies GTSNPN as CDR1 and SVGIG as CDR2. Reading from cysteine to phenylalanine, the CDR3 counts 14 amino acids. Just the 42-base CDR3 DNA is kept, in frame starting at base 1.